These T cell receptor beta chains were read from a single sample in a study of shared clonotypes between healthy human individuals. Sequenced by immunoSEQ multiplex PCR; TCRdb stores in-frame clones only, minus some. The sample lists 150,000 to 200,000 clones; around 63% were seen once. Sequencing was done on a sample of memory CD4+ T cells sorted from blood. The receptors originated from a young man in good health. CDR3s include the opening cysteine and the closing phenylalanine or tryptophan. Each record gives: clone size, J gene, D gene, V gene, CDR3 protein, CDR3 DNA. D genes are given only for firm matches. Size tells how often a clone was seen (once, few, many) or the class of an expanded clone, and some rows leave it out.

size: .; J: TRBJ2-1; D: TRBD2; V: TRBV30; CDR3: CAWSSRGGCFF; DNA: TGTGCCTGGAGTTCGCGGGGGGGCTGTTTCTTC
size: few; J: TRBJ2-7; D: .; V: TRBV29-1; CDR3: CSVFFETSLSYEQYF; DNA: TGCAGCGTGTTCTTTGAGACAAGTCTCTCCTACGAGCAGTACTTC
size: .; J: TRBJ2-7; D: TRBD2; V: TRBV19; CDR3: CASSNIAGGPLYEQYF; DNA: TGTGCCAGTAGTAACATAGCGGGAGGGCCTCTCTACGAGCAGTACTTC
size: .; J: TRBJ1-4; D: .; V: TRBV5-1; CDR3: CASSLNSNEKLFF; DNA: TGCGCCAGCAGCTTGAATTCTAATGAAAAACTGTTTTTT
size: few; J: TRBJ1-1; D: .; V: TRBV7-2; CDR3: CASSLEGGHGFTEAFF; DNA: TGTGCCAGCAGCTTAGAAGGGGGGCACGGCTTCACTGAAGCTTTCTTT
size: .; J: TRBJ1-3; D: TRBD1; V: TRBV7-2; CDR3: CASSPRQGWFGNTIYF; DNA: TGTGCCAGCAGCCCACGACAGGGGTGGTTTGGAAACACCATATATTTT
size: .; J: TRBJ1-2; D: .; V: TRBV5-1; CDR3: CASSLEGRVSYGYTF; DNA: TGCGCCAGCAGCTTGGAGGGTCGGGTCAGTTATGGCTACACCTTC
size: .; J: TRBJ1-1; D: .; V: TRBV11-3; CDR3: CASSLRWDTEAFF; DNA: TGTGCCAGCAGCTTACGGTGGGACACTGAAGCTTTCTTT
size: few; J: TRBJ2-7; D: TRBD2; V: TRBV28; CDR3: CASRSSGRAWGEQYF; DNA: TGTGCCAGCAGGTCTAGCGGGAGGGCCTGGGGCGAGCAGTACTTC
size: many; J: TRBJ2-7; D: .; V: TRBV7-9; CDR3: CASSLLGDKSYEQYF; DNA: TGTGCCAGCAGCTTACTCGGGGACAAATCCTACGAGCAGTACTTC
size: once; J: TRBJ1-1; D: .; V: TRBV28; CDR3: CASSLVEVGAGAFF; DNA: TGTGCCAGCAGTTTAGTAGAGGTAGGGGCGGGAGCTTTCTTT
size: once; J: TRBJ2-7; D: .; V: TRBV19; CDR3: CASSKRGDSIYEQYF; DNA: TGTGCCAGTAGTAAACGCGGGGACAGCATCTACGAGCAGTACTTC
size: .; J: TRBJ1-2; D: TRBD1; V: TRBV11-2; CDR3: CASSPIRQGTNYGYTF; DNA: TGTGCCAGCAGCCCCATTAGACAGGGGACAAACTATGGCTACACCTTC
size: many; J: TRBJ1-1; D: .; V: TRBV5-1; CDR3: CASSQEPNTEAFF; DNA: TGCGCCAGCAGCCAAGAACCCAACACTGAAGCTTTCTTT
size: .; J: TRBJ2-7; D: TRBD2; V: TRBV13; CDR3: CASSLGWSTSGIEQYF; DNA: TGTGCCAGCAGCTTAGGATGGTCGACTAGCGGGATCGAGCAGTACTTC
size: once; J: TRBJ1-2; D: .; V: TRBV28; CDR3: CASQDSTGQGYTF; DNA: TGTGCCAGCCAAGATTCCACAGGTCAGGGCTACACCTTC
size: .; J: TRBJ2-7; D: TRBD1; V: TRBV7-2; CDR3: CASSPQGADNHEQYF; DNA: TGTGCCAGCAGCCCACAGGGGGCGGACAACCACGAGCAGTACTTC
size: .; J: TRBJ2-1; D: TRBD2; V: TRBV2; CDR3: CASSGGGNEQFF; DNA: TGTGCCAGCAGCGGGGGGGGCAATGAGCAGTTCTTC
size: .; J: TRBJ2-1; D: TRBD1; V: TRBV5-5; CDR3: CASSLDRETYNEQFF; DNA: TGTGCCAGCAGTTTGGACAGGGAGACCTACAATGAGCAGTTCTTC
size: few; J: TRBJ2-2; D: .; V: TRBV18; CDR3: CASAAGDGELFF; DNA: TGTGCCAGTGCGGCGGGTGACGGGGAGCTGTTTTTT
size: few; J: TRBJ1-5; D: .; V: TRBV10-3; CDR3: CATQGSPGQPQHF; DNA: TGTGCCACCCAGGGATCGCCGGGTCAGCCCCAGCATTTT
size: .; J: TRBJ1-1; D: .; V: TRBV18; CDR3: CASSPQVGLNTEAFF; DNA: TGTGCCAGCTCACCGCAGGTGGGACTGAACACTGAAGCTTTCTTT